This TCR beta chain was found in a study of cytomegalovirus exposure and HLA in healthy donors. At the level of the study: Among about 179 million T cells, an earlier analysis found 117 million unique TCR beta sequences.

General study findings and limits: Serostatus for CMV was the only available immune exposure information. In vitro experiments confirmed that three CMV-associated chains were specific for CMV antigens.

This PCR relied on a set of 60 Vbeta primers and 13 Jbeta primers. Profiling relied on immunoSEQ multiplex PCR, and the TCRdb table lists in-frame clones only, not all of them. Of around 120,000 clones detected, 60% to 70% appear once; the ten largest clones hold just under 9.5%. Trimming took 9 bases from V and 0 from J; bases not matched to a gene: 4. The CDR3 covers 16 residues. Germline CDR1 WNHNN, CDR2 SYGVQD (reference sequence). This clone was recorded only once. Antigen unknown. Donors were nominally healthy when sampled, though unrecorded immune exposures were likely. The specimen sequenced was PBMCs. This receptor was identified in a woman in her 40s in good health and CMV-seropositive. This chain uses TRBV10-1 with TRBJ2-6; 11 nucleotides line up with TRBD2. Here the CDR3 DNA reads TGCGCCAGTTCGGGACTAGCGGTCTCTGGGGCCAACGTCCTGACTTTC. It yields the protein CASSGLAVSGANVLTF.